The 14 T cell receptor beta chains given below trace back to one sample, sequenced in a study of shared T cell receptors in the human thymus. Produced via immunoSEQ multiplex PCR; TCRdb's table is partial and in-frame only. The sample lists hundreds of thousands of clones; approximately 95% were seen once. Sequencing used thymocytes. The origin of the receptors is a human donor.

This clone was seen only a few times. The sample has other DNA sequences that encode this CDR3 too. This sequence joins TRBV19 and TRBJ1-1; a possible D gene is TRBD1 (5 bases). Looked up from germline, CDR1 is LNHDA and CDR2 is SQIVND (reference sequence). CDR3 length: 12 residues. Deletions cut 7 bases from V and 1 base from J, with 7 bases between. CDR3 in amino acids: CASKTGNTEAFF. The CDR3 region has the DNA TGTGCCAGTAAAACAGGGAACACTGAAGCTTTCTTT.

For this clone: The sample has other DNA sequences that encode this CDR3 too. This chain uses TRBV18 with TRBJ2-1; D unresolved. Trimming took 0 bases from V and 5 from J, leaving 8 bases between them. The CDR3 has 14 amino acids. Germline V CDR1 and CDR2: KGHSH, LQKENI. The CDR3 bases are TGTGCCAGCTCACCACCGACGGCAAACAATGAGCAGTTCTTC. It encodes CASSPPTANNEQFF.

The rearrangement uses TRBV29-1 and TRBJ1-5; D is uncertain. Germline assignment: CDR1 SQVTM and CDR2 ANQGSEA. CDR3 length: 11 amino acids. The DNA for the CDR3 is TGCACCAAGACATTGGGGCAGCCCCAGCATTTT. Its protein product is CTKTLGQPQHF.

J is TRBJ2-5 and V is TRBV19; possibly TRBD1 or TRBD2 for D (6 bases each). Germline-derived CDR1 and CDR2 are LNHDA and SQIVND (reference sequence). The CDR3 runs 16 residues. Deletions cut 8 bases from V and 1 base from J, with 20 bases between. CDR3 DNA: TGTGCCAGTGCCGGGGGCGGACGGGGACTCCAAGAGACCCAGTACTTC. Protein sequence: CASAGGGRGLQETQYF.

The V and J genes are TRBV27 and TRBJ1-4; D gene unclear. The CDR3 runs to 14 residues. CDR1 is MNHEY, CDR2 SMNVEV, per germline (reference sequence). The V and J ends lost 3 bases and 4 bases respectively, with 9 bases between them. As DNA, the CDR3 is TGTGCCAGCAGTTTGAAGGGCTTTAATGAAAAACTGTTTTTT. This translates into CASSLKGFNEKLFF.

The chain employs TRBV5-4 and TRBJ1-2; possibly TRBD1 for D (6 bases). Trimming stripped 4 bases from V and 4 bases from J, with 20 bases between. The CDR3 contains 16 residues. Per the germline V gene, CDR1 is SGHNT and CDR2 is YYREEE (reference sequence). DNA for the CDR3: TGTGCCAGCAGCCCGGACAGAGGAGACGGTCGCTATGGCTACACCTTC. Its translation is CASSPDRGDGRYGYTF.

The gene calls are TRBV5-1 and TRBJ2-5, with 9 bases fitting TRBD2. CDR1 SGHRS and CDR2 YFSETQ come from the germline V gene. Losses at the gene ends were 4 bases for V and 5 bases for J; bases not matched to a gene: 9. This CDR3 is built from 15 residues. CDR3 bases: TGCGCCAGCAGCCTACAGACTAGCGGCGGGGAGACCCAGTACTTC. It is translated as CASSLQTSGGETQYF.

The genes are TRBV10-3 and TRBJ2-1; TRBD2 matches 9 bases. The CDR3 runs to 16 residues. With 7 bases clipped from V and 2 bases from J, the junction kept 9 bases outside the gene matches. The germline gives CDR1 ENHRY, CDR2 SYGVKD. The CDR3 spells CAITQTEREAYNEQFF. CDR3 DNA sequence: TGTGCCATCACGCAAACGGAGCGGGAGGCCTACAATGAGCAGTTCTTC.

The rearrangement links TRBV6-6 to TRBJ1-1; 8 bases are a match to TRBD1. The CDR3 totals 14 residues. Germline CDR1 and CDR2: MNHNY and SVGAGI (reference sequence). V was pared by 8 bases and J by 4 bases, with 9 bases of the junction left unmatched. CDR3 in DNA: TGTGCCAGCCAAAACAGGGGGAGGTGCACTGAAGCTTTCTTT. Translating gives CASQNRGRCTEAFF.

This CDR3 is CASSYPSGRALYEQYF. DNA for the CDR3: TGTGCCAGCAGCTATCCTAGCGGGAGGGCCCTCTACGAGCAGTACTTC. The chain joins TRBV7-2 to TRBJ2-7; 12 nucleotides line up with TRBD2. Trimming cost V 4 bases and J 3 bases; bases outside gene matches: 7. The germline gives CDR1 SGHTA, CDR2 FQGNSA. The length of the CDR3 is 16 residues.

The V gene is TRBV19, the J gene TRBJ1-1; 11 bases match TRBD1. V lost 5 bases, J lost 0 bases, and 14 bases stayed unmatched. CDR3 length equals 19 residues. CDR1 is LNHDA and CDR2 is SQIVND in the germline V gene (reference sequence). The CDR3 loop is CASSLRDRGSVVMNTEAFF. DNA for the CDR3: TGTGCCAGTAGTCTCCGGGACAGGGGGAGTGTAGTAATGAACACTGAAGCTTTCTTT.

The chain uses TRBV19 and TRBJ1-2; 8 bases are shared with TRBD1. Per the germline V gene, CDR1 is LNHDA and CDR2 is SQIVND (reference sequence). This CDR3 region has 13 residues. Germline trimming cut 6 bases from V and 6 bases from J; bases unmatched to any gene: 6. The CDR3 sequence: CASRMDRENGYTF. Here the CDR3 DNA reads TGTGCCAGTAGGATGGACAGGGAAAATGGCTACACCTTC.

This clone was counted a single time. CDR3 DNA: TGTGCCAGCAGCTTAGGGTCCGGGGATTACACAGATACGCAGTATTTT. Encoded protein: CASSLGSGDYTDTQYF. The chain joins TRBV7-9 to TRBJ2-3, with a possible D match to TRBD2 (5 bases). CDR1 SEHNR and CDR2 FQNEAQ come from the germline V gene (reference sequence). This CDR3 region has 16 residues. V shed 1 base and J shed 2 bases, with 13 bases lying between them.

The V call is TRBV5-1, the J call TRBJ2-7; D is perhaps TRBD1 or TRBD2 (5 bases each). Trimming pared 4 bases from V and 3 bases from J, leaving 14 bases between. The CDR3 runs 14 residues. Germline V gives CDR1 SGHRS, CDR2 YFSETQ. CDR3 DNA: TGCGCCAGCAGCAGAACCGGGGACCTCTACGAGCAGTACTTC. Encoded protein: CASSRTGDLYEQYF.